This T cell receptor (beta chain) was retrieved from a study of OX40 agonist ivuxolimab in advanced cancers. Looking at the study overall: Patients treated during dose escalation were battling hepatocellular carcinoma, melanoma, renal cell or head and neck cancer.

Losses at the gene ends were 3 bases for V and 8 bases for J; bases not matched to a gene: 10. This CDR3 is 14 amino acids long. Germline values: CDR1 GTSNPN, CDR2 SVGIG (reference sequence). TCRdb keeps only in-frame clones here, not all; method: immunoSEQ multiplex PCR. This sample has roughly 40,000 clones, with approximately 78% found just once. The source is an adult with an advanced solid tumor such as melanoma, head and neck, liver or kidney cancer. The chain employs TRBV30 and TRBJ2-3, with 8 bases that match TRBD2. The source was CD4+ or CD8+ T cells sorted from blood, collected in a trial of the OX40 agonist ivuxolimab. CDR3 sequence (DNA): TGTGCCTGGAGCCCGGGACTAGGAGAGGGTACGCAGTATTTT. Translation: CAWSPGLGEGTQYF.